This T cell receptor beta chain appears in the sequencing data of a study of shared clonotypes between healthy human individuals (dated by TCRdb to about 2020). Study-wide context: The cohort comprised two women and a few men aged 18 to 49 years. For each donor, three plates each were used for CD4 naive and CD4 memory, two plates were used for CD8 naive, and one plate was used for CD8 memory. To estimate repertoire size and how much clonotype sharing occurs between individuals, the study deeply sequenced the blood TCR repertoires of five healthy adults. To increase sequencing depth and limit assay-specific biases, TCR repertoire library preparation and sequencing were carried out by different laboratories using diverse techniques. Per donor, leukapheresis produced somewhere between about 0.94 and 9.5 billion PBMCs.

Using the deep immunoSEQ assay, TCR CDR3 regions were amplified from genomic DNA by multiplex PCR. Extracted genomic DNA from each cell subset was spread evenly across all wells of several immunoSEQ 96-well plates, with each plate serving as a replicate. Each replicate PCR for sorted subsets received around 200 ng genomic DNA, equal to about 29,000 T cell genomes. The purified libraries were quantified using a Qubit 3.0 fluorometer, sized with a Bioanalyzer 2100, and then quantified again using the KAPA Library Quantification kit. Every immunoSEQ 96-well plate was sequenced on a separate single-read 150-cycle Illumina NextSeq 550 flow cell. Per the original workflow: Because the immunoSEQ output included only junctional sequences and no quality scores, the filtering could not be the same as the filtering used for full-length reads. To assign V/J genes and CDR3, sequences were annotated against IMGT germline references using PyIR, a Python wrapper for IgBLAST v1.9. Reads were removed for weak V/J assignments (E-value above 1e-6), missing CDR3, stop codons, out-of-frame junctions, or ambiguous translated residues. A V3J clonotype was defined by an identical inferred V gene, J gene, and CDR3 amino acid sequence. The percentage overlap between two repertoires was calculated by dividing the number of shared unique clonotypes by the size of the smaller repertoire. Repertoire richness was assessed with RTK rarefaction, the Chao1 estimator, and Recon v2.1 estimates of unobserved clonotypes. For all TCRbeta clonotypes obtained by the gDNA method from a handful of donors, generation probabilities were computed with OLGA. Sourced from immuneACCESS, this table was stored by TCRdb with only in-frame sequences that have V and J called. A share of the clones is absent; for the studies checked, an unresolved V gene accounts for under half, and the remainder has no known explanation. The DNA was the basis for D and trimming; V, J and clone size are from that table. The sample includes around 2,000,000 clones, with 85% to 95% observed a single time. The ten largest account for 0.13% of the sample.

With regard to this clone: Its antigen is currently not known. The record has no base qualities; no much larger clone is one base away.

Overall study outcomes, separate from this receptor: The genetic and exposure-history diversity represented was limited by the small number of donors. Clonotypes shared by all four sorted-subset donors showed higher generation probabilities than non-shared clonotypes. Approximately 4.8% of naive CD4, more than 3% of naive CD8, approximately 2% of memory CD4, and approximately 0.39% of memory CD8 clonotypes were shared across several donors. Sampling was limited to blood, and TCR repertoires in tissue likely differ from TCR repertoires in blood. Larger estimated clonotype richness was generally found for naive subsets than for memory subsets. Pairwise subsampling led to the expectation that sequencing depth would affect the degree of clonotype sharing among donors. Incomplete sequencing was indicated by rarefaction of sorted-subset datasets, despite the large sequencing depth.

The donors were healthy, HIV-negative adults with no recently reported acute infections or vaccinations. Every donor was a Caucasian adult living in Nashville, Tennessee, USA. CD4+ T cells were enriched by magnetic negative selection; naive cells were then positively selected on CD45RA, and the negative fraction formed the memory subset. Blood was obtained by leukapheresis, after which PBMCs were separated by Ficoll-Histopaque density gradient centrifugation and cryopreserved in liquid nitrogen vapor phase. Analytical flow cytometry was used to check the purity and quantity of each magnetically sorted T cell population. Genomic DNA was isolated from every sorted fraction and measured by UV absorbance on a Nanodrop 2000c. The sequenced material came from naive CD4+ T cells sorted from blood. The meaning of the sample's cell subset or site label: CD45RA+ positively selected. The TCR comes from a man between 18 and 35 years old in good health.

Here is the DNA: TGTGCCAGTAGTATGAGGGAAAACGAGCAGTACTTC. The encoded protein is CASSMRENEQYF. Recombination connected TRBV19 to TRBJ2-7; TRBD2 is perhaps the D gene, given 5 matching bases. V and J lose 3 bases and 5 bases, and a span of 8 bases separates them. The germline V gene (reference sequence) yields LNHDA for CDR1 and SQIVND for CDR2. Reading from cysteine to phenylalanine, the CDR3 counts 12 amino acids. Of all the DNA, just the CDR3 is kept, 36 bases in frame from base 1.